The 14 T cell receptor beta chains listed next were all sequenced from one sample in a study of blood T cells in healthy people across ages. Alongside a J-beta primer mix, a sample-barcoded 5' primer served in a second PCR lasting roughly 6 to 11 cycles. In TCRdb, the 5' RACE reads were re-called with MiXCR into one record per CDR3 protein. The sample holds about 800,000 distinct CDR3 sequences; 58% are singletons and the top ten take 20% to 25%. Sequenced input: blood. The receptors originated from a young man in good health.

The chain employs TRBV6-5 and TRBJ1-1; D is uncertain. This CDR3 has 15 amino acids. Germline CDR1 MNHEY, CDR2 SVGAGI. Trimming cost V 0 bases and J 5 bases, with 13 bases left between them. CDR3 in DNA: TGTGCCAGCAGTTACTCTAGGGCCCATGATACTGAAGCTTTCTTT. Its protein is CASSYSRAHDTEAFF.

The chain links TRBV29-1 to TRBJ1-2, with unresolved D. The CDR3 spans 14 residues. V was shortened by 0 bases and J by 5 bases, with 13 bases between the two germline ends. Germline V gene data show CDR1 as SQVTM and CDR2 as ANQGSEA. The CDR3 protein is CSVEDRATVYGYTF. The CDR3 bases are TGCAGCGTTGAAGATCGGGCAACTGTATATGGCTACACCTTC.

The rearrangement joins TRBV10-3 to TRBJ2-1; the D gene is possibly TRBD2 (5 bases). Trimming shortened V by 5 bases and J by 2 bases, and 13 bases separated the two germline ends. The length of the CDR3 is 15 residues. Germline CDR1 ENHRY, CDR2 SYGVKD. Here the CDR3 DNA reads TGTGCCATCAGTTCCTTGGTCGGGGCCTACAATGAGCAGTTCTTC. It translates to CAISSLVGAYNEQFF.

This sequence joins TRBV6-2 or TRBV6-3 and TRBJ2-3; D possibly corresponds to TRBD2 (5 bases). CDR1 is MNHEY, CDR2 SVGEGT, per germline. This CDR3 has 14 residues. V dropped 7 bases and J dropped 5 bases, with 16 bases sitting between them. CDR3 DNA sequence: TGTGCCAGCACCAAGAGGGTGTACATAGATACGCAGTATTTT. This sequence encodes CASTKRVYIDTQYF.

The chain has TRBV20-1 and TRBJ1-2, with a weak D call TRBD1 (6 bases). Germline V gene sequence: CDR1 DFQATT, CDR2 SNEGSKA (reference sequence). V lost 0 bases, J lost 8 bases, and 13 bases lay in between. There are 13 residues in the CDR3. The CDR3 spells CSAREPGAQGYTF. DNA for the CDR3: TGCAGTGCTAGAGAACCGGGGGCGCAAGGCTACACCTTC.

The chain employs TRBV20-1 and TRBJ1-1; maybe TRBD1 (5 bases). CDR3 length: 14 residues. CDR1 and CDR2 (germline): DFQATT, SNEGSKA (reference sequence). V lost 6 bases and J 3 bases, leaving 17 bases between the germline ends. The CDR3: CSALAGGVDTEAFF. The CDR3 nucleotides read TGCAGTGCCCTAGCCGGGGGGGTCGACACTGAAGCTTTCTTT.

The chain links TRBV6-2 or TRBV6-3 to TRBJ2-1; D is ambiguous. Looked up from germline, CDR1 is MNHEY and CDR2 is SVGEGT. The length of the CDR3 is 13 residues. Trimming stripped 2 bases from V and 7 bases from J, with 9 bases between. In nucleotides, the CDR3 is TGTGCCAGCAGTTACCCCAGACAAAATGAGCAGTTCTTC. Amino acid sequence: CASSYPRQNEQFF.

This clonotype was seen a handful of times. The V gene is TRBV29-1, the J gene TRBJ2-7; 7 nucleotides line up with TRBD1. The CDR3 sequence is 15 residues long. Germline CDR1 is SQVTM and CDR2 is ANQGSEA. Losses at the gene ends were 1 base for V and 6 bases for J; bases not matched to a gene: 12. The CDR3 loop is CSVEGTGQGGFEQYF. The CDR3 DNA reads as TGCAGCGTTGAAGGGACAGGACAAGGAGGATTCGAGCAGTACTTC.

This clonotype came up a few times. The V gene is TRBV18, the J gene TRBJ2-4, with TRBD2 as a possible D gene (6 bases). TRBJ2-7 explains the end of the DNA better; the J call may be wrong. Per the germline V gene, CDR1 is KGHSH and CDR2 is LQKENI. CDR3 length equals 12 residues. CDR3 sequence: CASSGGAYEQYF. The CDR3 region has the DNA TGTGCCAGCTCGGGCGGGGCCTACGAGCAGTACTTC.

The chain uses TRBV7-2 and TRBJ1-2, with D maybe TRBD1 (5 bases). There are 15 residues in the CDR3. The germline V and J ends were trimmed by 5 bases and 7 bases, with 20 bases remaining between them. The V gene's germline CDR1 is SGHTA and CDR2 FQGNSA. The CDR3 DNA reads as TGTGCCAGCAGCAACCCGGGACTACAATCGGGTGGCTACACCTTC. The encoded protein is CASSNPGLQSGGYTF. Full variable domain (outside the CDR3, taken from reference TRBV7-2 and TRBJ1-2): GAGVSQSPSNKVTEKGKDVELRCDPISGHTALYWYRQSLGQGLEFLIYFQGNSAPDKSGLPSDRFSAERTGGSVSTLTIQRTQQEDSAVYLCASSNPGLQSGGYTFGSGTRLTVV.

This clonotype was counted between two and nine times. The J gene is TRBJ2-1, the V gene TRBV5-1, with D perhaps matching TRBD2 (6 bases). Looked up from germline, CDR1 is SGHRS and CDR2 is YFSETQ. Between the trimmed V and J ends, which lost 0 bases and 6 bases, there was a span of 16 bases. This CDR3 has 16 residues. The CDR3 nucleotides are TGCGCCAGCAGCTTGGAGGTGGGAGGCCTAAGCAATGAGCAGTTCTTC. This gives the protein CASSLEVGGLSNEQFF.

V gene TRBV27 combines with J gene TRBJ2-7; D is possibly TRBD1 (5 bases). The CDR3 length is 16 residues. Germline CDR1 and CDR2: MNHEY and SMNVEV (reference sequence). The V gene lost 1 base and the J gene lost 3 bases, with 16 bases spanning the gap. The CDR3 DNA reads as TGTGCCAGCAGTTTATGGGTCGCAGGGTCTCTCTACGAGCAGTACTTC. Its protein product is CASSLWVAGSLYEQYF.

The chain joins TRBV2 to TRBJ1-2, with D perhaps TRBD1 (6 bases). V shed 11 bases and J shed 1 base, with 14 bases lying between them. Germline lookup yields CDR1 SNHLY and CDR2 FYNNEI. This CDR3 comprises 13 residues. CDR3 DNA: TGTGCCGCCAGGGGACGAGTTAACTATGGCTACACCTTC. It encodes CAARGRVNYGYTF.

The chain combines TRBV2 with TRBJ2-7; no firm D call. The CDR3 contains 11 residues. V was cut by 5 bases and J by 3 bases, with 5 bases left in between. Germline V gene sequence: CDR1 SNHLY, CDR2 FYNNEI. This CDR3 is CASSYHYEQYF. The CDR3 region has the DNA TGTGCCAGCAGTTATCACTACGAGCAGTACTTC.